This T cell receptor (beta chain) stems from a study of blood T cell repertoires in COVID-19. Study-level information: Sites across the United States, Italy and Spain contributed samples from acute and convalescent COVID-19.

Source study methods: Amplified reference gene primers provided the basis for estimating nucleated cell counts. Assay: immunoSEQ multiplex PCR; the TCRdb copy retains only in-frame clones and omits some. That table is the source of V, J and clone size, and D and trimming were worked out from the DNA. The sample has some 90,000 clones, around nine tenths seen once. Seattle's enrolled individuals joined amid active infection and were then monitored longitudinally. CDR1 SSHAT and CDR2 FNYEAQ come from the germline V gene (reference sequence). Trimming cost V 5 bases and J 5 bases, with 15 bases left between them. CDR3 size: 14 residues.

The chain is built from TRBV7-7 and TRBJ2-5; possibly TRBD2 for D (5 bases). The material sequenced was peripheral blood. This TCR was recovered from a woman aged 60-75 years with COVID-19, enrolled during active disease. The CDR3 nucleotides read TGTGCCAGCAGCGCCGGAGGTGGCTGGGAGACCCAGTACTTC. It is translated as CASSAGGGWETQYF.